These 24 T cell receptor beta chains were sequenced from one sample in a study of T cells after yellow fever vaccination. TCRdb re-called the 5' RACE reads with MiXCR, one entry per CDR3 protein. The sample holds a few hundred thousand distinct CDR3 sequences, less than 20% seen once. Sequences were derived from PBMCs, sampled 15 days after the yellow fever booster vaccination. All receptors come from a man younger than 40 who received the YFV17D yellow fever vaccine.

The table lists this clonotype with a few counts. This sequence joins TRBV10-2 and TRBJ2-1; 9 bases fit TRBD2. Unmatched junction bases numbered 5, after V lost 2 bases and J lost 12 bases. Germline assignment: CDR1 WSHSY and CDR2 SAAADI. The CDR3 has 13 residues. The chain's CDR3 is CASSERTSAWQFF. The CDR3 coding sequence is TGCGCCAGCAGTGAGCGGACTAGCGCCTGGCAGTTCTTC.

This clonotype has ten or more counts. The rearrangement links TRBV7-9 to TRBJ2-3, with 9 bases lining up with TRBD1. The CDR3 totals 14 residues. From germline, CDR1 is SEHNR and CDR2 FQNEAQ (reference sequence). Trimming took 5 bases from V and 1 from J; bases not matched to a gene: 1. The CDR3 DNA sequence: TGTGCCAGCAGCCGGACAGGGGGCACAGATACGCAGTATTTT. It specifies CASSRTGGTDTQYF.

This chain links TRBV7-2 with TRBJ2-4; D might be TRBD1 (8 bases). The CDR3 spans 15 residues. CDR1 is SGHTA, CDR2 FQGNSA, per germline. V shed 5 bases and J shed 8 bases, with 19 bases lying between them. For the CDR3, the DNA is TGTGCCAGCAGCAGGTCGGGAGGACAGGGCCACATTCAGTACTTC. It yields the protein CASSRSGGQGHIQYF.

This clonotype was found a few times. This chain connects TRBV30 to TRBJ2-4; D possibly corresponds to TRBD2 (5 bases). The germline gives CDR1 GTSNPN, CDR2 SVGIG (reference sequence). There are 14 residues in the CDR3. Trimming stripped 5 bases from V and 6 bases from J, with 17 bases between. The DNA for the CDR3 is TGTGCCTGGTCGTCGCCGGGATTAGGAAACATTCAGTACTTC. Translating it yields CAWSSPGLGNIQYF.

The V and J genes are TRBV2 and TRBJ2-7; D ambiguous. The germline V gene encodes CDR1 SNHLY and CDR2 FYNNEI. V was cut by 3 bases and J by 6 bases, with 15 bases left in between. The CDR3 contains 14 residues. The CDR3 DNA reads TGTGCCAGCAGTGACCAGACCAGTTGGGGCGAGCAGTACTTC. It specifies CASSDQTSWGEQYF.

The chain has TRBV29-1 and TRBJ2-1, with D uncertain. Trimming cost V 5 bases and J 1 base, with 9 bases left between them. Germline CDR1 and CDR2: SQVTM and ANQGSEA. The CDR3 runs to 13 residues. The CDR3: CSVFGSSYNEQFF. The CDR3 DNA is TGCAGCGTTTTCGGCAGTTCCTACAATGAGCAGTTCTTC.

For the CDR3, the DNA is TGTGCCAGCAGCGTCGGGCGGGAGGGTTACGAGCAGTACTTC. Amino acid sequence: CASSVGREGYEQYF. The rearrangement joins TRBV9 to TRBJ2-7; TRBD2 matches 9 bases. The germline V gene encodes CDR1 SGDLS and CDR2 YYNGEE. This CDR3 spans 14 amino acids. The junction had 4 bases not matched to a gene; V was cut back by 2 bases and J by 4 bases.

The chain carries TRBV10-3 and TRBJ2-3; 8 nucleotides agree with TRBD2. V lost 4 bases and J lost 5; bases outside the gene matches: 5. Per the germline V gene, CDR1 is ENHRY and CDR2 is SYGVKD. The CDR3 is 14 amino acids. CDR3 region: CAISARAGVDTQYF. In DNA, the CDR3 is TGTGCCATCAGTGCCCGAGCGGGAGTAGATACGCAGTATTTT.

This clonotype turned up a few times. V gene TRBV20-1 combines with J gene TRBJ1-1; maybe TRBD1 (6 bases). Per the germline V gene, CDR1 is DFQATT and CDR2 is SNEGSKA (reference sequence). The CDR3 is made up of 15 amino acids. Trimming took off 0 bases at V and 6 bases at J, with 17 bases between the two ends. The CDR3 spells CSARDLNRVEAEAFF. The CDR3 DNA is TGCAGTGCTAGAGATTTAAACAGGGTCGAAGCTGAAGCTTTCTTT.

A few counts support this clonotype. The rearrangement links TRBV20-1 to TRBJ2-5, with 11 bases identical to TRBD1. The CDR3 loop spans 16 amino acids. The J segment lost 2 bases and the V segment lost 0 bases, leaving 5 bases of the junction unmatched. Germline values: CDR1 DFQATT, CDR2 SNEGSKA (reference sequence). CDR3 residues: CSARDRRDRGQETQYF. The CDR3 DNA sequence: TGCAGTGCTAGAGATCGCCGGGACAGGGGGCAAGAGACCCAGTACTTC.

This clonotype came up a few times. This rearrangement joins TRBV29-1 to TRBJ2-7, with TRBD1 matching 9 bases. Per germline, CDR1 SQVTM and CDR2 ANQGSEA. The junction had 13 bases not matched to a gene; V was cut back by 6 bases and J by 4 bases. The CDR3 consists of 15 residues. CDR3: CSVEKQGAGRYEQYF. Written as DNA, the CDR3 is TGCAGCGTAGAAAAACAGGGGGCGGGTAGGTACGAGCAGTACTTC.

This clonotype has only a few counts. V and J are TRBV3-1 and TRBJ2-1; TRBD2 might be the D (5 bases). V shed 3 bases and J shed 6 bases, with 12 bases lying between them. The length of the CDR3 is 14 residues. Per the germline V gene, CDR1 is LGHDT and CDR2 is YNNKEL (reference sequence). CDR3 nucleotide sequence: TGTGCCAGCAGCCATTCGGGGATCTCCAATGAGCAGTTCTTC. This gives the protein CASSHSGISNEQFF.

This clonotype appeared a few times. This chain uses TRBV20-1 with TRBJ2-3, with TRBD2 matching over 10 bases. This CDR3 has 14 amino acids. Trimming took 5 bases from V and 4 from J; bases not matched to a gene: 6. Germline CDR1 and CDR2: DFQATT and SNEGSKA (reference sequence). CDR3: CSAVSGRGADTQYF. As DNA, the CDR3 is TGCAGTGCTGTGAGCGGGAGGGGAGCAGATACGCAGTATTTT.

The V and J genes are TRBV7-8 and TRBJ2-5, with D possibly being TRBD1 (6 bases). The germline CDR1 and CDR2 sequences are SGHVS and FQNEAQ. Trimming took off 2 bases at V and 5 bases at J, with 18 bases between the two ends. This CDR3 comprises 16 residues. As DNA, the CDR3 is TGTGCCAGCAGCTTAAATGGTGCAGGGGTCAGTGAGACCCAGTACTTC. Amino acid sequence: CASSLNGAGVSETQYF. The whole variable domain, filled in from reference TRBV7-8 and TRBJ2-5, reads GAGVSQSPRYKVAKRGQDVALRCDPISGHVSLFWYQQALGQGPEFLTYFQNEAQLDKSGLPSDRFFAERPEGSVSTLKIQRTQQEDSAVYLCASSLNGAGVSETQYFGPGTRLLVL.

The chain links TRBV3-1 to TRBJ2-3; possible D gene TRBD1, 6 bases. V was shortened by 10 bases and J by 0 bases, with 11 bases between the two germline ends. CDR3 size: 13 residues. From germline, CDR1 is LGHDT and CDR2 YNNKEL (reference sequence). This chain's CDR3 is CATSGASTDTQYF. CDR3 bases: TGTGCCACCTCAGGGGCTAGCACAGATACGCAGTATTTT.

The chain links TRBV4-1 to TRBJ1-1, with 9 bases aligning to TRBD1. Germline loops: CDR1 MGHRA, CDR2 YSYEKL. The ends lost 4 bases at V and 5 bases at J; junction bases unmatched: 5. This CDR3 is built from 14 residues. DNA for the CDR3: TGCGCCAGCAGCCCGTGGACAGGGGCTACTGAAGCTTTCTTT. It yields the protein CASSPWTGATEAFF.

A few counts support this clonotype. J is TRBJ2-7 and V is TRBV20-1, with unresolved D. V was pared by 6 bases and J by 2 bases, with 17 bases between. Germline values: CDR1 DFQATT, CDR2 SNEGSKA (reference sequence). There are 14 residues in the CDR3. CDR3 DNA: TGCAGTGCCGCTCCGGGCAGAATTCCCTACGAGCAGTACTTC. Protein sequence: CSAAPGRIPYEQYF.

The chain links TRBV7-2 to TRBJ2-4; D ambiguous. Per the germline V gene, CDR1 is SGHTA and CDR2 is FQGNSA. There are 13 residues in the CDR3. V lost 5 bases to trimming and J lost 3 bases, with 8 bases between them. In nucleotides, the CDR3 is TGTGCCAGCAGCCCGCACCTCAAAAACATTCAGTACTTC. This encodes CASSPHLKNIQYF.

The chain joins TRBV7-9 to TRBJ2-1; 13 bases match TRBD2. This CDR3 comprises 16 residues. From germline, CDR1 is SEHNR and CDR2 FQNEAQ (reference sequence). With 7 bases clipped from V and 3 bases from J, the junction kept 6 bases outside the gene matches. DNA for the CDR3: TGTGCCAGCATTGGACTAGCGGGAGTAAACTACAATGAGCAGTTCTTC. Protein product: CASIGLAGVNYNEQFF.

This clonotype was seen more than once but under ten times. The CDR3 DNA is TGCGCCAGCAGCCTTCGACAGGGGGAAAATAGAAACATTCAGTACTTC. Protein product: CASSLRQGENRNIQYF. The chain links TRBV5-1 to TRBJ2-4, with TRBD1 matching 9 bases. V gave up 4 bases and J gave up 6 bases; unmatched junction bases: 11. This CDR3 has 16 amino acids. Germline V gives CDR1 SGHRS, CDR2 YFSETQ. Supplemented by reference TRBV5-1 and TRBJ2-4, the full variable domain reads KAGVTQTPRYLIKTRGQQVTLSCSPISGHRSVSWYQQTPGQGLQFLFEYFSETQRNKGNFPGRFSGRQFSNSRSEMNVSTLELGDSALYLCASSLRQGENRNIQYFGAGTRLSVL.

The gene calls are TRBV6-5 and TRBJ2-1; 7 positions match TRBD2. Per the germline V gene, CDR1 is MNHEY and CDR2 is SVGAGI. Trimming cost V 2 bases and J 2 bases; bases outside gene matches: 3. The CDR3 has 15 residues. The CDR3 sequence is CASSYVAGTYNEQFF. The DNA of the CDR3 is TGTGCCAGCAGTTACGTAGCGGGCACCTACAATGAGCAGTTCTTC.

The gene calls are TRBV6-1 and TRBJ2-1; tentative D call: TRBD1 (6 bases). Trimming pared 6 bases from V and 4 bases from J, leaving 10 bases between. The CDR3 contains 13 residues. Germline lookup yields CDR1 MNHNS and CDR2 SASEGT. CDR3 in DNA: TGTGCCAGCAGGGTGGACAGATACAATGAGCAGTTCTTC. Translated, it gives CASRVDRYNEQFF.

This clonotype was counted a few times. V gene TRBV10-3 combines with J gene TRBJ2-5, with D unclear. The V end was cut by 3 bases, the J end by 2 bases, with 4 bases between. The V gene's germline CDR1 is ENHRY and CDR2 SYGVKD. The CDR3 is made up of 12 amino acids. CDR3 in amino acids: CAISDAQETQYF. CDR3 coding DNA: TGTGCCATCAGTGACGCACAAGAGACCCAGTACTTC.

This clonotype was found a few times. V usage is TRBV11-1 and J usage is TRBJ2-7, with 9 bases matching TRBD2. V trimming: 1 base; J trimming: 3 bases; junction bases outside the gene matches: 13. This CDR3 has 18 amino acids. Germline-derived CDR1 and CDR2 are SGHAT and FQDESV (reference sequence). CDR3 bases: TGTGCCAGCAGCTTAGGGCTGACTGAGGCTAGCGGGATCTACGAGCAGTACTTC. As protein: CASSLGLTEASGIYEQYF.